These 5 T cell receptor beta chains share one sample of origin, sequenced in a study of T-cell reconstitution after alpha-beta-depleted transplantation in children. The TCRbeta library incorporated unique molecular identifiers. TCRdb re-derived calls from the PCR reads in MiXCR, one entry per CDR3 protein. The sample shows fewer than 550,000 distinct CDR3 sequences, 10% of them seen only once. The source material was PBMCs, sampled before TCRalphabeta/CD19-depleted stem cell transplant. These receptors were collected from a child aged 2 to 9 with inherited bone marrow failure, due to receive a stem cell transplant.

This clonotype was counted at least ten times. The gene calls are TRBV6-2 or TRBV6-3 and TRBJ2-7; 9 bases are a match to TRBD1. This CDR3 has 14 amino acids. J was trimmed by 5 bases and V by 2 bases; bases with no gene match: 4. Germline-derived CDR1 and CDR2 are MNHEY and SVGEGT. In DNA form, the CDR3 reads TGTGCCAGCAGTTACCGCACAGGGGGCCACGAGCAGTACTTC. It encodes CASSYRTGGHEQYF.

This clonotype has a single count. The junction departs from the called germline gene at one end, perhaps through a read error. As DNA, the CDR3 is TGTACCAGCAGGTTCCAGTCCGGGACAGGGCCCGGCTTCTATGGCTACACCTTC. Translated, it gives CTSRFQSGTGPGFYGYTF. The gene calls are TRBV3-1 and TRBJ1-2; 9 bases map to TRBD1. Per germline, CDR1 LGHDT and CDR2 YNNKEL (reference sequence). The CDR3 runs 18 residues.

This clonotype showed up many times. The V gene is TRBV10-2, the J gene TRBJ2-3; 7 bases line up with TRBD2. Germline trimming cut 0 bases from V and 6 bases from J; bases unmatched to any gene: 9. In germline, CDR1 is WSHSY, CDR2 SAAADI. This CDR3 contains 16 residues. The CDR3 nucleotides are TGCGCCAGCAGTGAGTCCAGCGGGGCCTCGGGGGATACGCAGTATTTT. Its translation is CASSESSGASGDTQYF.

This clonotype was found many times. This sequence joins TRBV9 and TRBJ2-3; D is unresolved. Trimming shortened V by 3 bases and J by 2 bases, and 4 bases separated the two germline ends. Germline loops: CDR1 SGDLS, CDR2 YYNGEE. The CDR3 is 12 residues long. CDR3 residues: CASSAHTDTQYF. CDR3 nucleotides: TGTGCCAGCAGCGCACACACAGATACGCAGTATTTT.

This clonotype was detected ten times or more. The gene calls are TRBV27 and TRBJ1-6; D remains ambiguous. The CDR3 has 15 residues. Trimming cost V 4 bases and J 7 bases, with 14 bases left between them. From germline, CDR1 is MNHEY and CDR2 SMNVEV (reference sequence). The CDR3 loop is CASSYTGLLNSPLHF. CDR3 nucleotides: TGTGCCAGCAGTTACACCGGCCTTCTCAATTCACCCCTCCACTTT.